The source of this T cell receptor beta chain is a study of blood T cell repertoires in COVID-19. The CDR3 contains 18 residues. CDR1 and CDR2 from the germline V gene are SGHRS and YFSETQ. V lost 1 base to trimming and J lost 0 bases; unmatched junction nucleotides: 5. Assay used: immunoSEQ multiplex PCR; TCRdb lists only in-frame clones, some missing. The sample includes 35,000 to 45,000 clones, around 85% seen only once; the top ten take about a third. Material for sequencing was peripheral blood. This TCR derives from a woman older than 75 with acute or convalescent COVID-19. The chain joins TRBV5-1 to TRBJ2-6, with TRBD2 matching over 9 bases. CDR3 DNA sequence: TGCGCCAGCAGCTTGTGGGGCGGGAGGGACTCTGGGGCCAACGTCCTGACTTTC. Protein product: CASSLWGGRDSGANVLTF.